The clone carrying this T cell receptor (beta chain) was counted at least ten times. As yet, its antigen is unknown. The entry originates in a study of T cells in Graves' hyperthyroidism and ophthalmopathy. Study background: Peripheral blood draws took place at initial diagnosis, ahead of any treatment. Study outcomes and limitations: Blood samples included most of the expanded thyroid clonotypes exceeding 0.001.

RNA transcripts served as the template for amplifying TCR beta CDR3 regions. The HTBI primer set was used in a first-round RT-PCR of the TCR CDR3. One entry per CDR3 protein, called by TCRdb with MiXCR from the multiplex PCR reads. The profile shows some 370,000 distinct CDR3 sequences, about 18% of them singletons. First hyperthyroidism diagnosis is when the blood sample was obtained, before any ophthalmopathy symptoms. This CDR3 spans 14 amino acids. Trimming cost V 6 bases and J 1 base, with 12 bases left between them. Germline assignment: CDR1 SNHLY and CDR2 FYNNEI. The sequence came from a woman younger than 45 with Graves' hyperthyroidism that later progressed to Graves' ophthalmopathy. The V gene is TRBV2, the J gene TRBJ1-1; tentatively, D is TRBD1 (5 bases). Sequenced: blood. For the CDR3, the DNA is TGTGCCAGCAGCATTGAAGGGGCGAACACTGAAGCTTTCTTT. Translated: CASSIEGANTEAFF.